This TCR beta chain was recovered during a study of blood T cell repertoires in COVID-19. The repertoire was sequenced with immunoSEQ multiplex PCR; TCRdb's copy has only in-frame clones and lacks some. The sample carries 200,000 or so clones, 60% to 85% recorded once. This clone appeared once. Germline V lookup: CDR1 MNHEY, CDR2 SVGEGT. Trimming pared 2 bases from V and 4 bases from J, leaving 13 bases between. CDR3 size: 15 residues. This clonotype was obtained from a man in his 60s with active or convalescent COVID-19. Sample: peripheral blood. The chain uses TRBV6-2 or TRBV6-3 and TRBJ2-3; possible D gene TRBD2, 6 bases. CDR3 region: CASSYNAGRADTQYF. Here the CDR3 DNA reads TGTGCCAGCAGTTACAACGCGGGAAGGGCAGATACGCAGTATTTT.